This TCR beta chain derives from a study of T-cell reconstitution after alpha-beta-depleted transplantation in children. This sample's TCRbeta library carried unique molecular identifier barcodes. TCRdb independently ran MiXCR on the PCR reads; one entry per CDR3 protein. The table lists 200,000 to 250,000 distinct CDR3 sequences, 20% to 30% of them singletons. Study-level findings and limits: T-cell numbers and diversity one year post-transplant derived largely from freshly generated T cells. Reportedly, roughly two months post-transplant, alpha-beta T cells arose from several hundred expanded graft clones. Surviving recipient T cells and thymic progenitors produced the high day-60 TCRbeta diversity seen in some patients.

Germline-derived CDR1 and CDR2 are SGHRS and YFSETQ. V was clipped by 4 bases and J by 3 bases, with 14 bases between them. The CDR3 is 14 residues long. This clonotype was counted only a few times. The antigen is not known. The sequencing used PBMCs, collected before TCRalphabeta/CD19-depleted stem cell transplant. The receptor comes from a girl under 10 years old with Fanconi anemia, due to receive a stem cell transplant. J is TRBJ2-7 and V is TRBV5-1, with a weak D call TRBD1 (6 bases). CDR3 sequence reads: CASSRTDFIYEQYF. The CDR3 DNA reads TGCGCCAGCAGCCGGACAGATTTTATCTACGAGCAGTACTTC.